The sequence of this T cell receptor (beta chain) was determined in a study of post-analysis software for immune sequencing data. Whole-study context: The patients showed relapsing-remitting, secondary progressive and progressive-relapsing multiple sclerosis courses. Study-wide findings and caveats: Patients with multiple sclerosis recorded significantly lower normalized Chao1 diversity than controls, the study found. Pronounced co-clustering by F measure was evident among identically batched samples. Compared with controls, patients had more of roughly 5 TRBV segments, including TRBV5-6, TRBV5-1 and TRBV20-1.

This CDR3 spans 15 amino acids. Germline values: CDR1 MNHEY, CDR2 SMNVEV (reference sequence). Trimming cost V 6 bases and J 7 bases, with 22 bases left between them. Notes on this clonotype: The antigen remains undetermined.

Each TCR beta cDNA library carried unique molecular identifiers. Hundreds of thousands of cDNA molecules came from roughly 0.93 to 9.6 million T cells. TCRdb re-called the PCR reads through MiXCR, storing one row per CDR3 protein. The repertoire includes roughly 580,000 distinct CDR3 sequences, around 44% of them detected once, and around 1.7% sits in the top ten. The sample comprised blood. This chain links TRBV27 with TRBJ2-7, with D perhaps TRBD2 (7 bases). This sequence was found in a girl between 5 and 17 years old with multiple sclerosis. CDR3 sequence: CASSRTGAGAKEQYF. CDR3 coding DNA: TGTGCCAGCAGCAGAACGGGGGCGGGAGCGAAAGAGCAGTACTTC.